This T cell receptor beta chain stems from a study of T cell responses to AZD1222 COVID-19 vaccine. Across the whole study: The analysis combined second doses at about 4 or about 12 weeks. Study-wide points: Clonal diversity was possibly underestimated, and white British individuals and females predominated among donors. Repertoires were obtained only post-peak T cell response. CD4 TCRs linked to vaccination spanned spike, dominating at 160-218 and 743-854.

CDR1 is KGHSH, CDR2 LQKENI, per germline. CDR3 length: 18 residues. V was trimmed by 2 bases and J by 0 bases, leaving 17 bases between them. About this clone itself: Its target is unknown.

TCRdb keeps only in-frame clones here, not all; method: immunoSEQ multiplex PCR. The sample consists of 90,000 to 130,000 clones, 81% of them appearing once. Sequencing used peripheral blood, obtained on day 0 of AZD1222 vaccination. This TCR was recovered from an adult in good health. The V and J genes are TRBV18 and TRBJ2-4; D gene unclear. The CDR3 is CASSPDRAGPLAKNIQYF. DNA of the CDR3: TGTGCCAGCTCACCAGACCGGGCAGGCCCTTTAGCCAAAAACATTCAGTACTTC.